This TCR beta chain was captured in a study of cytomegalovirus exposure and HLA in healthy donors. Notes on the study in general: An observed cluster of highly shared sequence variants was recorded as a likely sequencing artifact.

PCR primers comprised 60 Vbeta and 13 Jbeta primers. Authors' data handling: An analysis that came later counted roughly 87 million unique TCR beta chains, roughly 11 million shared. Assay: immunoSEQ multiplex PCR; the TCRdb copy retains only in-frame clones and omits some. V, J and clone size are taken as reported in that table, and D and trimming were inferred from the DNA itself. The data show roughly 77,000 clones, and the top ten clones hold roughly 5.1%. Germline V gene sequence: CDR1 PRHDT, CDR2 FYEKMQ (reference sequence). The V end lost 1 base, the J end lost 2 bases, and 11 bases lay between the germline ends. The CDR3 is 15 amino acids. To note about this clone: What it binds is unknown.

The chain carries TRBV13 and TRBJ1-1, with D tentatively TRBD1 (6 bases). The specimen was PBMCs. The clonotype originates from a man aged 30-40 years in good health and CMV-seronegative. The CDR3 nucleotides read TGTGCCAGCAGCTTAGCTGGCAGGGGTAACACTGAAGCTTTCTTT. This sequence encodes CASSLAGRGNTEAFF.